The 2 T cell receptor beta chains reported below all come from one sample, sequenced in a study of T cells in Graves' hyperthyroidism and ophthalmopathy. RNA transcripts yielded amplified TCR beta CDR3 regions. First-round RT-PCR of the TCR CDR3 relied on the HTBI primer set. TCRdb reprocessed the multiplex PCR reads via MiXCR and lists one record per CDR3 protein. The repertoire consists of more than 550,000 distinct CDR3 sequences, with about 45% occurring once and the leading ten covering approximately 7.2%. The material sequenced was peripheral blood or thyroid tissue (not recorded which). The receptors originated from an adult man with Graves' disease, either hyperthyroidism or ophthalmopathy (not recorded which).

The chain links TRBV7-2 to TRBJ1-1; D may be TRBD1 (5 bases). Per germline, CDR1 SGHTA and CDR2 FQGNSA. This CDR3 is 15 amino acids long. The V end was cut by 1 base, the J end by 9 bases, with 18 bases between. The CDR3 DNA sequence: TGTGCCAGCAGCTTAGAGGCCGCGGGACGATTCAAAGCTTTCTTT. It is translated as CASSLEAAGRFKAFF.

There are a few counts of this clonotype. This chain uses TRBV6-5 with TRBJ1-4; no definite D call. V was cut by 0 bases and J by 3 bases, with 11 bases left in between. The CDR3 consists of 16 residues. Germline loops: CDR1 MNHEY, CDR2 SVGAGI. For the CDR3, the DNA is TGTGCCAGCAGTTACTCAGGCCAACGGGCTAATGAAAAACTGTTTTTT. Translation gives CASSYSGQRANEKLFF.